This T cell receptor (beta chain) originates from a study of vaccination and CD4 T cells after COVID-19 (dated by TCRdb to 2021 to 2024). Study-level background: SARS-CoV-2 positivity had been established in the convalescent patients by nasal swab PCR, and mild disease was recorded in several of these patients and severe disease in one. In nine to eleven COVID-19 convalescent patients and a handful of infection-naive healthy vaccine recipients, researchers compared the spike-specific CD4+ TCR repertoire from before mRNA vaccination with the repertoire from after. Two doses of either the Pfizer-BioNTech BNT162b2 vaccine (n=8) or the Moderna mRNA-1273 vaccine (n=2) were administered to participants. Overlapping spike peptide pools from SARS-CoV-2 and from the common cold coronaviruses HCoV-NL63, HCoV-OC43 and HCoV-229E were used as culture stimuli. The convalescent cohort included six males and four females, with two Hispanic individuals, seven Caucasians, two Asians and one multiracial person. Post-COVID blood samples from convalescent patients were collected a median of around 100 days after diagnosis, with a range of 35 to 161 days. Control cultures used a CEFX viral epitope pool as positive control, an HIV-1 Nef peptide pool as negative control, or no peptide. The time from the second vaccine dose to post-vaccine blood sampling had a median of 72 days and ranged from about 14 to 250 days.

Libraries were constructed by PCR. At the Johns Hopkins FTIC core, DNA from the cultured CD4+ T cells underwent TCR sequencing with the Oncomine TCR Beta short-read assay. The QIAamp micro DNA kit was used to extract genomic DNA from the cultured CD4+ T cells. Oncomine TCR Beta libraries from cultured CD4+ T cells were pooled using unique dual indexes and sequenced on an Illumina iSeq 100. The authors' analysis ran thus. Non-productive sequences were filtered out, and CDR3s that did not start with C, did not end with F or W, or were shorter than 7 amino acids were discarded. The MANAFEST web application was used to identify antigen-specific clonotypes by comparing peptide-stimulated wells against reference wells and other culture wells. For a clone to be called positive, the clone needed an FDR below 0.05, an odds ratio above 5, and a productive frequency above 0.1% in at least two of three replicate wells. Clonotypes that were significantly expanded in both SARS-CoV-2 spike wells and at least one common cold coronavirus spike condition were defined as cross-reactive. Similarity between CDR3 sequences was evaluated in R version 3.6.1 using Levenshtein distances (stringdist) and unrooted phylogenetic trees (ape). The public reads were quality trimmed at Q25 with fastp and then assembled into clones with MiXCR by TCRdb, keeping productive beta chains. Records with the same CDR3 protein are collapsed into one entry carrying the most frequent genes and DNA. It is TCRdb's table, rather than the study itself, that gives the V and J calls and clone size. The sample records more than 13,000 distinct CDR3 sequences, about 50% of which are singletons. The top ten clonotypes cover about 8.8% of the sample.

The treatment or condition label of this sample denotes: approximately nine-day PBMC culture with coronavirus spike peptide pools or control peptides (ViraFEST assay). To expand antigen-specific T cells with peptide pools and then pick out the expanded clonotypes through TCR sequencing, the study relied on the ViraFEST assay. Positive SARS-CoV-2 PCR tests in the convalescent patients dated from March to December 2020, before Alpha, Beta and Delta variants emerged in the United States. PBMCs were cultured at fewer than 2.5 million per well in IMDM supplemented with 5% human AB serum and around 10 IU/ml IL-2, with approximately 10 ug/ml peptide pools added. On days 3 and 7, half of the culture medium was replaced with fresh IL-2-containing medium. After 10 to 11 days of culture, CD4+ T cells were isolated by negative selection with the EasySep CD4+ T cell isolation kit. PBMCs were separated from whole blood using Ficoll-Paque Plus gradient centrifugation and then either used fresh or cryopreserved at -140C. Each culture condition was generally run in triplicate wells.

General conclusions and limits of the study: The median count of SARS-CoV-2-reactive clonotypes went up from 20 to 25 after infection to about 40 after vaccination, although the change was not significant. Nearly all vaccine-specific clones in convalescent patients (304 of 307) were mono-reactive for SARS-CoV-2 spike rather than cross-reactive with common cold coronaviruses. Among the post-vaccine SARS-CoV-2-reactive clones in convalescent patients, a median about 89% showed up only after vaccination, which suggests vaccine-specific priming. Relatively few convalescent patients were included in the study, and early timepoints after natural infection were not analyzed.

A note on this clonotype: Its antigen remains undetermined. No much larger clone exists at a distance of one base, and base qualities are not known.

From V the trimming removes 5 bases and from J it removes 3 bases, while the gene matches leave 7 bases of the junction unaccounted for. From the germline V gene, CDR1 is MNHNS and CDR2 is SASEGT. Inclusive of the bounding cysteine and phenylalanine, the CDR3 is 14 residues long. Solely the CDR3 DNA is kept, with 42 bases framed from the first base. The clonotype was recovered from a human donor who had recovered from COVID-19. Sequencing was performed on CD4+ T cells from blood, cultured in vitro, taken before SARS-CoV-2 vaccination. The chain joins TRBV6-1 to TRBJ2-7, and TRBD1 aligns with 7 junction nucleotides. The CDR3 reads as follows: CASSNRDRVYEQYF. The DNA sequence is as follows: TGTGCCAGCAGTAACCGGGACAGAGTCTACGAGCAGTACTTC.